Below, 9 T cell receptor beta chains from the same sample are listed, as sequenced in a study of Ad26.COV2.S vaccination and SARS-CoV-2 variants. The treatment denotes: some 20 received Ad26.COV2.S at low or high dose, single or two shots; several received placebo; per-sample allocation not given. It was on day 63 after the first vaccine or placebo injection that samples were taken. Data came from immunoSEQ multiplex PCR; TCRdb stores just in-frame clones and leaves some out. Of about 420,000 clones in the sample, approximately 88% are singletons; the top ten hold 3.6%. The input for sequencing was peripheral blood, taken in a trial of Ad26.COV2.S vaccine versus placebo. The receptors stem from a person between 18 and 65 years old who received the Ad26.COV2.S COVID-19 vaccine or a placebo.

The chain links TRBV7-9 to TRBJ1-4; D may be TRBD1 (5 bases). The germline V gene encodes CDR1 SEHNR and CDR2 FQNEAQ (reference sequence). V lost 5 bases, J lost 4 bases, and 23 bases lay in between. The CDR3 extends over 18 amino acids. The CDR3 region has the DNA TGTGCCAGCAGCCCATCGATTAAGGGGCTTTACCATAATGAAAAACTGTTTTTT. Translating it yields CASSPSIKGLYHNEKLFF.

The chain carries TRBV6-2 or TRBV6-3 and TRBJ1-1; D gene ambiguous. Germline V lookup: CDR1 MNHEY, CDR2 SVGEGT. Trimming stripped 2 bases from V and 7 bases from J, with 14 bases between. The CDR3 has 14 residues. CDR3 sequence: CASSYRQSIYEAFF. Here the CDR3 DNA reads TGTGCCAGCAGTTACCGGCAGTCTATTTATGAAGCTTTCTTT.

CDR3 amino acids: CAWSQGASNQPQHF. The CDR3, as DNA: TGTGCCTGGAGCCAGGGGGCTAGCAATCAGCCCCAGCATTTT. The rearrangement uses TRBV30 and TRBJ1-5; 8 bases are a match to TRBD1. This CDR3 contains 14 residues. The trim removed 3 bases at V and 0 bases at J, leaving 1 base unmatched. Germline-derived CDR1 and CDR2 are GTSNPN and SVGIG (reference sequence).

CDR3 DNA: TGTGCCAGCAGATTATCAGGGAATGAAAAACTGTTTTTT. Protein sequence: CASRLSGNEKLFF. The gene calls are TRBV12-3 or TRBV12-4 and TRBJ1-4; possibly TRBD1 for D (5 bases). CDR3 length: 13 residues. Trimming removed 6 bases from V and 5 bases from J, with 10 bases in between.

On this clone itself: The germline gene is not matched at one end of the junction; a read error may be the cause. The chain couples TRBV5-1 to TRBJ2-7; 16 nucleotides match TRBD2. The CDR3 runs to 16 residues. CDR1 is SGHRS and CDR2 is YFSETQ in the germline V gene. The CDR3 bases are TGCGCCCGCAGCAGGGGACTAGCGGGGGGGCCGGGAGAGCAGTACTTC. Its protein product is CARSRGLAGGPGEQYF. Based on the CDR3 plus reference TRBV5-1 and TRBJ2-7, the full variable domain is KAGVTQTPRYLIKTRGQQVTLSCSPISGHRSVSWYQQTPGQGLQFLFEYFSETQRNKGNFPGRFSGRQFSNSRSEMNVSTLELGDSALYLCARSRGLAGGPGEQYFGPGTRLTVT.

The chain has TRBV6-5 and TRBJ1-5; D perhaps matches TRBD1 (5 bases). Germline CDR1 reads MNHEY; CDR2 reads SVGAGI. Trimming pared 6 bases from V and 7 bases from J, leaving 13 bases between. The CDR3 runs 13 residues. CDR3 bases: TGTGCCAGCAGCTACAGAGGGGTCCAGCCCCAGCATTTT. This gives the protein CASSYRGVQPQHF.

V usage is TRBV7-8 and J usage is TRBJ2-6; D is possibly TRBD1 (5 bases). CDR3 size: 16 residues. Germline V gene data show CDR1 as SGHVS and CDR2 as FQNEAQ. V was clipped by 5 bases and J by 0 bases, with 11 bases between them. The CDR3: CASSARQSSGANVLTF. CDR3 bases: TGTGCCAGCAGCGCCCGACAGAGCTCTGGGGCCAACGTCCTGACTTTC.

The chain employs TRBV7-2 and TRBJ1-1, with D unclear. Germline V lookup: CDR1 SGHTA, CDR2 FQGNSA. V was clipped by 5 bases and J by 6 bases, with 13 bases between them. CDR3 size: 13 residues. The CDR3 protein is CASSPRTASEAFF. The CDR3 DNA follows: TGTGCCAGCAGCCCCCGTACAGCGTCTGAAGCTTTCTTT.

The V and J genes are TRBV6-5 and TRBJ2-5, with 8 bases aligning to TRBD1. CDR1 is MNHEY, CDR2 SVGAGI, per germline. The CDR3 runs 16 residues. The V segment lost 0 bases and the J segment 4 bases; nucleotides outside the gene matches: 7. DNA for the CDR3: TGTGCCAGCAGTTACTCGACAGGGGAAGCAGGAGAGACCCAGTACTTC. Translating gives CASSYSTGEAGETQYF.